This entry lists 20 T cell receptor beta chains sequenced from one sample in a study of T cells in Graves' hyperthyroidism and ophthalmopathy. There were TCR beta CDR3 regions amplified from RNA transcripts. First-round RT-PCR of the TCR CDR3 relied on the HTBI primer set. TCRdb analysed the multiplex PCR reads with MiXCR anew, one entry per CDR3 protein. The table includes around 700,000 distinct CDR3 sequences, about 17% detected once. The sequenced sample consisted of blood. All receptors derive from a woman in her forties or fifties with Graves' hyperthyroidism that later progressed to Graves' ophthalmopathy.

This clonotype has a count of ten or more. The chain employs TRBV3-1 and TRBJ1-2, with 7 bases that match TRBD1. CDR3 size: 17 residues. In germline, CDR1 is LGHDT, CDR2 YNNKEL (reference sequence). V lost 0 bases to trimming and J lost 8 bases; unmatched junction nucleotides: 15. CDR3 sequence reads: CASSQDSETTGLGGYTF. The CDR3 nucleotides are TGTGCCAGCAGCCAAGATTCAGAGACGACAGGGCTCGGCGGCTACACCTTC.

This clonotype was detected a few times. The chain uses TRBV7-8 and TRBJ1-5, with D unresolved. The CDR3 is 16 amino acids. Trimming stripped 2 bases from V and 4 bases from J, with 15 bases between. Looked up from germline, CDR1 is SGHVS and CDR2 is FQNEAQ. CDR3 residues: CASSLMGPLGNQPQHF. In nucleotides, the CDR3 is TGTGCCAGCAGCTTAATGGGCCCCCTAGGAAATCAGCCCCAGCATTTT.

This clonotype was detected many times. The chain is built from TRBV27 and TRBJ2-7; 10 positions agree with TRBD1. This CDR3 is 15 amino acids long. From germline, CDR1 is MNHEY and CDR2 SMNVEV (reference sequence). J lost 3 bases, V lost 3 bases, and 5 bases had no gene match. CDR3 nucleotides: TGTGCCAGCAGTTTCCGCCGGACAGGGGGCTACGAGCAGTACTTC. Protein: CASSFRRTGGYEQYF.

The V call is TRBV27, the J call TRBJ1-1; a possible D gene is TRBD1 (5 bases). V was pared by 4 bases and J by 10 bases, with 16 bases between. The CDR3 consists of 13 residues. From germline, CDR1 is MNHEY and CDR2 SMNVEV (reference sequence). The CDR3 nucleotides read TGTGCCAGCAGTTCTGGGACTGCCAATTTAGCTTTCTTT. Residues: CASSSGTANLAFF.

This clonotype came up many times. This chain connects TRBV7-9 to TRBJ2-7; 9 bases fit TRBD1. V lost 6 bases, J lost 2 bases, and 5 bases stayed unmatched. Germline values: CDR1 SEHNR, CDR2 FQNEAQ (reference sequence). The CDR3 extends over 14 amino acids. Here the CDR3 reads CASSSGTGPYEQYF. The CDR3 DNA is TGTGCCAGCAGTTCCGGGACAGGGCCCTACGAGCAGTACTTC.

In this sample, this clonotype turned up many times. This chain joins TRBV12-3 or TRBV12-4 and TRBJ2-6; weak D call: TRBD1 (6 bases). The CDR3 is 14 residues long. The ends were cut back, 11 bases at V and 0 bases at J, with 11 bases in the middle. The CDR3 is CAGKQGSGANVLTF. The CDR3 DNA follows: TGTGCCGGTAAACAGGGCTCTGGGGCCAACGTCCTGACTTTC.

The sample holds a few counts of this clonotype. The chain uses TRBV30 and TRBJ2-2; D not resolved. Per the germline V gene, CDR1 is GTSNPN and CDR2 is SVGIG (reference sequence). V gave up 1 base and J gave up 7 bases, with 16 bases separating them. There are 15 residues in the CDR3. The CDR3: CAWSATIKLGGELFF. CDR3 nucleotides: TGTGCCTGGAGTGCCACTATCAAGCTGGGCGGGGAGCTGTTTTTT.

The chain combines TRBV19 with TRBJ1-5, with D hard to call. Germline assignment: CDR1 LNHDA and CDR2 SQIVND (reference sequence). The CDR3 length is 14 residues. The CDR3 DNA reads as TGTGCGCTCTCAGGCCCCGGGGGCAATCAGCCCCAGCATTTT. Translation gives CALSGPGGNQPQHF.

In this sample, this clonotype turned up many times. CDR3 bases: TGTGCCATCAGTGAGTCCCTGCAAACGGGGAACACTGAAGCTTTCTTT. This sequence encodes CAISESLQTGNTEAFF. This chain joins TRBV10-3 and TRBJ1-1; no clear D gene. Germline assignment: CDR1 ENHRY and CDR2 SYGVKD. There are 16 residues in the CDR3. Between the trimmed V and J ends, which lost 0 bases and 1 base, there was a span of 12 bases.

Ten or more counts support this clonotype. V and J are TRBV5-1 and TRBJ1-2; D is undetermined. This CDR3 comprises 15 residues. Trimming took 0 bases from V and 5 from J, leaving 14 bases between them. Per the germline V gene, CDR1 is SGHRS and CDR2 is YFSETQ. CDR3 sequence reads: CASSLAVGRTYGYTF. The CDR3 nucleotides read TGCGCCAGCAGCTTGGCCGTTGGCAGGACTTATGGCTACACCTTC.

This clonotype was observed a few times. The chain employs TRBV6-2 or TRBV6-3 and TRBJ2-3, with 10 bases fitting TRBD2. The CDR3 loop spans 16 amino acids. Germline V gene sequence: CDR1 MNHEY, CDR2 SVGEGT. J lost 2 bases, V lost 6 bases, and 8 bases had no gene match. CDR3 bases: TGTGCCAGCAGCCCGCAAAGCGGGGGGGACACAGATACGCAGTATTTT. It codes for CASSPQSGGDTDTQYF.

At least ten counts were recorded for this clonotype. The chain employs TRBV20-1 and TRBJ2-5, with D unclear. Germline CDR1 reads DFQATT; CDR2 reads SNEGSKA (reference sequence). Trimming took off 2 bases at V and 2 bases at J, with 9 bases between the two ends. CDR3 length: 13 amino acids. Here the CDR3 DNA reads TGCAGTGCTAGACTACAGTGGCAAGAGACCCAGTACTTC. Its protein is CSARLQWQETQYF.

This clonotype was observed a handful of times. J is TRBJ2-3 and V is TRBV6-2 or TRBV6-3; 9 bases map to TRBD1. The CDR3 totals 16 residues. Germline lookup yields CDR1 MNHEY and CDR2 SVGEGT. The V gene end was trimmed by 9 bases and the J gene end by 0 bases; junction bases not matched to a gene: 10. The CDR3 coding sequence is TGTGCCAGTAAACGGACAGGGGCCTTTAGCACAGATACGCAGTATTTT. As protein: CASKRTGAFSTDTQYF.

The table lists this clonotype with a few counts. V is TRBV19 and J is TRBJ1-4; D is ambiguous. V was cut by 6 bases and J by 8 bases, with 19 bases left in between. The germline V gene encodes CDR1 LNHDA and CDR2 SQIVND (reference sequence). This CDR3 has 15 residues. The CDR3, as DNA: TGTGCCAGTAGCCCCGTACCCAGCCTTCTCGAAAAACTGTTTTTT. This gives the protein CASSPVPSLLEKLFF.

This clonotype was observed a few times. The chain is built from TRBV20-1 and TRBJ2-1, with 15 positions matching TRBD2. Trimming cost V 1 base and J 9 bases; bases outside gene matches: 16. The CDR3 is 19 residues long. Germline V lookup: CDR1 DFQATT, CDR2 SNEGSKA (reference sequence). The CDR3 loop is CSARGNPRRTSGGVGEQFF. CDR3 nucleotides: TGCAGTGCTAGAGGCAACCCCCGAAGGACTAGCGGGGGGGTGGGTGAGCAGTTCTTC.

Concerning this clonotype: Just one base apart from a much larger clone, this may be a read error. The chain links TRBV2 to TRBJ2-2; D perhaps matches TRBD2 (7 bases). This CDR3 has 16 residues. Germline V gene lookup returns CDR1 SNHLY and CDR2 FYNNEI. Deletions cut 8 bases from V and 2 bases from J, with 18 bases between. This chain's CDR3 is CASGVGGGPNTGELFF. The CDR3 DNA sequence: TGTGCCAGCGGCGTAGGGGGGGGGCCCAACACCGGGGAGCTGTTTTTT.

This clonotype was detected a few times. This rearrangement joins TRBV6-1 to TRBJ1-5; D is perhaps TRBD1 (5 bases). Germline values: CDR1 MNHNS, CDR2 SASEGT. CDR3 size: 15 residues. V gave up 5 bases and J gave up 3 bases, with 14 bases separating them. The CDR3 protein is CASSPQGENNQPQHF. CDR3 nucleotides: TGTGCCAGCAGTCCCCAGGGTGAGAACAATCAGCCCCAGCATTTT.

This clonotype was recorded at least ten times. The V call is TRBV3-1, the J call TRBJ1-1; no definite D call. Trimming cost V 4 bases and J 4 bases, with 13 bases left between them. The CDR3 totals 14 residues. Germline values: CDR1 LGHDT, CDR2 YNNKEL (reference sequence). CDR3 DNA sequence: TGTGCCAGCAGCCGAGAGGCGGAAACCACTGAAGCTTTCTTT. It codes for CASSREAETTEAFF.

This clonotype turned up a few times. V and J are TRBV20-1 and TRBJ1-5; 8 nucleotides match TRBD1. The CDR3 is 17 residues long. Per germline, CDR1 DFQATT and CDR2 SNEGSKA (reference sequence). V gave up 0 bases and J gave up 5 bases; unmatched junction bases: 12. CDR3 sequence (DNA): TGCAGTGCTAGAGATCCTGGACAGGGACAGGCGTATCAGCCCCAGCATTTT. Translated: CSARDPGQGQAYQPQHF.

This clonotype has a count of ten or more. This chain uses TRBV7-2 with TRBJ1-5; no clear D gene. V was cut by 0 bases and J by 0 bases, with 6 bases left in between. The CDR3 consists of 15 residues. Germline CDR1 SGHTA, CDR2 FQGNSA. CDR3 DNA sequence: TGTGCCAGCAGCTTAGCAGGCCCTAGCAATCAGCCCCAGCATTTT. Its translation is CASSLAGPSNQPQHF.